This TCR beta chain was obtained from a study of blood T cell repertoires in COVID-19. Study context: The analysed material was cDNA or gDNA that came from T cells, B-cell-depleted T cells, or PBMCs.

Original processing methods: Researchers report that nucleated cell counts were estimated from reference gene primer amplification. TCRdb's table, derived via immunoSEQ multiplex PCR, lists solely in-frame clones and lacks some. V and J calls and clone size follow that table, whereas D and trimming were derived from the DNA. The sample contains around 15,000 clones, around 88% of which appear only once. The length of the CDR3 is 14 residues. Germline V gives CDR1 MNHEY, CDR2 SVGAGI. The germline V and J ends were trimmed by 6 bases and 5 bases, with 16 bases remaining between them. The sequenced material came from peripheral blood. The chain employs TRBV6-5 and TRBJ1-1; D not certain. The source is a human donor in a cohort sampled during active COVID-19. This chain's CDR3 is CASSVERGRTEAFF. CDR3 nucleotides: TGTGCCAGCAGCGTAGAGAGAGGGCGGACTGAAGCTTTCTTT.